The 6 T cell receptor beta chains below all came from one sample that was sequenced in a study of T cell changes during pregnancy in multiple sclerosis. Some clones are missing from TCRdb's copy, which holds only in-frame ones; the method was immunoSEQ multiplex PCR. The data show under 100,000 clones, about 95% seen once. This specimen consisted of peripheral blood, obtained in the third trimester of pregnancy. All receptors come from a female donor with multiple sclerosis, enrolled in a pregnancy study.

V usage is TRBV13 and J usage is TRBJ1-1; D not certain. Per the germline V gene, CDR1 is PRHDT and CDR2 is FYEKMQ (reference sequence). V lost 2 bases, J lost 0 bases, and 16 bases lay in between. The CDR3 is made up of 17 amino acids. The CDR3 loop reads CASSLLTPGDLNTEAFF. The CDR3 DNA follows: TGTGCCAGCAGCTTACTTACCCCGGGAGACCTGAACACTGAAGCTTTCTTT.

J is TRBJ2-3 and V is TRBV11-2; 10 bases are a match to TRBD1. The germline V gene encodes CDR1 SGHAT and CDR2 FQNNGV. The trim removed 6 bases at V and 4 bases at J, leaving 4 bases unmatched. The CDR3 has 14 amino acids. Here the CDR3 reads CASRDRGLSDTQYF. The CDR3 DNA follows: TGTGCCAGCAGGGACAGGGGGTTGTCAGATACGCAGTATTTT. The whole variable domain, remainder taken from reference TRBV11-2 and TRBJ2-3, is EAGVAQSPRYKIIEKRQSVAFWCNPISGHATLYWYQQILGQGPKLLIQFQNNGVVDDSQLPKDRFSAERLKGVDSTLKIQPAKLEDSAVYLCASRDRGLSDTQYFGPGTRLTVL.

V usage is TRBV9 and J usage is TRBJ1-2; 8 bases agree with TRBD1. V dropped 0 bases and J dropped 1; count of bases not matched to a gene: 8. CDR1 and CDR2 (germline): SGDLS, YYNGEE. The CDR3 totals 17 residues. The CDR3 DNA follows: TGTGCCAGCAGCGTAGGAAGTACAGGGGGGAATAACTATGGCTACACCTTC. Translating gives CASSVGSTGGNNYGYTF.

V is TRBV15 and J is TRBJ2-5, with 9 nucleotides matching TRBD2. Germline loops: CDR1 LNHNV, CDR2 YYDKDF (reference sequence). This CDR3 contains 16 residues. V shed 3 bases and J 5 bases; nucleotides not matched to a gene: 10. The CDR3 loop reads CATSRDPGTSRETQYF. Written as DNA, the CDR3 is TGTGCCACCAGCAGGGACCCCGGGACTAGCAGGGAGACCCAGTACTTC.

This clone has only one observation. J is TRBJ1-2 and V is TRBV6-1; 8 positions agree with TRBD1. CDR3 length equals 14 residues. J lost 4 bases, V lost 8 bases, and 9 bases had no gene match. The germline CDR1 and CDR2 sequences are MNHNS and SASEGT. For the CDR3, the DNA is TGTGCCAGCGGAACCGGGACAGGCTCCTATGGCTACACCTTC. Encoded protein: CASGTGTGSYGYTF.

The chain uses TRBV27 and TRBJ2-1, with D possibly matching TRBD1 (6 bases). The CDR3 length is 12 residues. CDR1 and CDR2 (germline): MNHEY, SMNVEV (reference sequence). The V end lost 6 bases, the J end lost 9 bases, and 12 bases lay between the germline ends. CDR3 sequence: CASRRPRGEQFF. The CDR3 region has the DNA TGTGCCAGCAGGCGGCCCAGGGGTGAGCAGTTCTTC.